The TCR beta chain under discussion was sequenced for a study of identical twins. TCRdb ran MiXCR on the 5' RACE reads and lists one entry per CDR3 protein. The data show 450,000 or so distinct CDR3 sequences, 14% seen once. The CDR3 extends over 14 amino acids. CDR1 is MNHNS and CDR2 is SASEGT in the germline V gene. V shed 6 bases and J shed 6 bases, with 12 bases lying between them. This same sample was also taken into another study, of yellow fever vaccine responses in identical twins.

This TCR derives from a woman aged 18-30 years in good health. The genes are TRBV6-1 and TRBJ1-6, with D possibly matching TRBD1 (6 bases). The specimen was CD4+ T cells sorted from blood. The CDR3 nucleotides read TGTGCCAGCAGCCGCGACAGGCCTAATTCACCCCTCCACTTT. Translating it yields CASSRDRPNSPLHF.